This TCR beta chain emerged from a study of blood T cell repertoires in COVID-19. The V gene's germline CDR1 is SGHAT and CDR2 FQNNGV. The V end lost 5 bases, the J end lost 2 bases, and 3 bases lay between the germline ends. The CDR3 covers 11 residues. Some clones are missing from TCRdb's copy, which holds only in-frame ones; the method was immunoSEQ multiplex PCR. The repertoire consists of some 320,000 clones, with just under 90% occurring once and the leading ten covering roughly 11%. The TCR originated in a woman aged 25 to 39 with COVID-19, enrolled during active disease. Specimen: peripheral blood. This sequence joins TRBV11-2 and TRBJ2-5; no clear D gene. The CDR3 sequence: CASSTQETQYF. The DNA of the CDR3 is TGTGCCAGCAGCACACAAGAGACCCAGTACTTC.